The 19 T cell receptor beta chains below come from one sample, sequenced in a study of glioma-infiltrating T cells after dendritic cell vaccination. Sequenced by immunoSEQ multiplex PCR; TCRdb stores in-frame clones only, minus some. The sample shows roughly 80,000 clones, around 86% of them seen only once. Time point given: after dendritic cell vaccination, including at tumor progression/relapse. The sequences come from blood, collected after dendritic cell vaccination. Receptor source: a human donor with glioblastoma.

The V call is TRBV29-1, the J call TRBJ2-3; D may be TRBD1 (6 bases). Trimming took 3 bases from V and 6 from J, leaving 13 bases between them. CDR3 length: 13 residues. Germline V CDR1 and CDR2: SQVTM, ANQGSEA. CDR3 DNA: TGCAGCGTTGACTTTACAGGGTCGGATACGCAGTATTTT. Its translation is CSVDFTGSDTQYF.

The V gene is TRBV7-3, the J gene TRBJ2-3; no definite D call. The CDR3 extends over 13 amino acids. CDR1 SGHTA and CDR2 FQGTGA come from the germline V gene. Trimming took off 4 bases at V and 2 bases at J, with 7 bases between the two ends. The CDR3 is CASSSENTDTQYF. CDR3 DNA: TGTGCCAGCAGCTCAGAAAACACAGATACGCAGTATTTT.

This clone was recorded once. The chain combines TRBV7-2 with TRBJ1-2, with unresolved D. The germline gives CDR1 SGHTA, CDR2 FQGNSA. Trimming left V 2 bases short and J 3 bases short, with 10 bases between. The CDR3 is 14 residues long. CDR3 protein: CASSLIPQYYGYTF. The DNA of the CDR3 is TGTGCCAGCAGCTTAATCCCCCAGTACTATGGCTACACCTTC.

The gene calls are TRBV2 and TRBJ1-4; 7 positions match TRBD1. The CDR3 consists of 15 residues. Per the germline V gene, CDR1 is SNHLY and CDR2 is FYNNEI. After removal of 4 bases from V and 3 bases from J, the junction contained 5 bases not matched to a gene. The CDR3 sequence is CASSVSQGSNEKLFF. The CDR3 bases are TGTGCCAGCAGTGTTTCACAGGGGTCTAATGAAAAACTGTTTTTT.

J is TRBJ1-3 and V is TRBV19; TRBD1 is a possible D gene (6 bases). With 4 bases removed from V and 4 bases from J, the gap between germline ends came to 8 bases. Per the germline V gene, CDR1 is LNHDA and CDR2 is SQIVND (reference sequence). The CDR3 is 13 residues long. The CDR3 here is CASSKQGGNTIYF. DNA for the CDR3: TGTGCCAGTAGTAAACAGGGAGGAAACACCATATATTTT. The complete variable domain, with remaining parts taken from reference TRBV19 and TRBJ1-3, reads DGGITQSPKYLFRKEGQNVTLSCEQNLNHDAMYWYRQDPGQGLRLIYYSQIVNDFQKGDIAEGYSVSREKKESFPLTVTSAQKNPTAFYLCASSKQGGNTIYFGEGSWLTVV.

Here the CDR3 reads CASSLLGGAPNEQFF. CDR3 in DNA: TGTGCCAGCAGCTTACTCGGGGGGGCCCCCAATGAGCAGTTCTTC. V gene TRBV4-2 combines with J gene TRBJ2-1; 8 bases are a match to TRBD2. Germline V lookup: CDR1 LGHNA, CDR2 YNFKEQ. V shed 5 bases and J 6 bases; nucleotides not matched to a gene: 9. There are 15 residues in the CDR3.

The V call is TRBV5-1, the J call TRBJ2-3; 9 nucleotides agree with TRBD2. Looked up from germline, CDR1 is SGHRS and CDR2 is YFSETQ. V lost 0 bases, J lost 1 base, and 6 bases stayed unmatched. This CDR3 is built from 17 residues. The CDR3 nucleotides are TGCGCCAGCAGCTTGGTGTCTAGCGGGACAGGCACAGATACGCAGTATTTT. It is translated as CASSLVSSGTGTDTQYF.

This rearrangement joins TRBV9 to TRBJ1-3, with a weak D call TRBD1 (6 bases). Trimming took 1 base from V and 2 from J, leaving 13 bases between them. Germline CDR1 is SGDLS and CDR2 is YYNGEE. This CDR3 has 16 residues. The CDR3, as DNA: TGTGCCAGCAGCGTAAACACAGGGAAGACTGGAAACACCATATATTTT. Protein sequence: CASSVNTGKTGNTIYF. The complete variable domain, with remaining parts taken from reference TRBV9 and TRBJ1-3, reads DSGVTQTPKHLITATGQRVTLRCSPRSGDLSVYWYQQSLDQGLQFLIQYYNGEERAKGNILERFSAQQFPDLHSELNLSSLELGDSALYFCASSVNTGKTGNTIYFGEGSWLTVV.

The genes are TRBV27 and TRBJ1-2, with TRBD1 matching over 8 bases. The trim removed 6 bases at V and 2 bases at J, leaving 11 bases unmatched. The CDR3 totals 16 residues. Looked up from germline, CDR1 is MNHEY and CDR2 is SMNVEV (reference sequence). The CDR3 DNA follows: TGTGCCAGCAGCCTCCTGGGGGACAGGTCGAACTATGGCTACACCTTC. It codes for CASSLLGDRSNYGYTF.

This sequence joins TRBV7-2 and TRBJ2-5, with D tentatively TRBD2 (6 bases). This CDR3 is built from 16 residues. The germline V gene encodes CDR1 SGHTA and CDR2 FQGNSA. Deletions cut 5 bases from V and 2 bases from J, with 18 bases between. The CDR3 loop reads CASSLGGQDSQETQYF. CDR3 coding DNA: TGTGCCAGCAGCCTGGGGGGTCAAGACAGTCAAGAGACCCAGTACTTC. The entire variable domain, with the rest obtained from reference TRBV7-2 and TRBJ2-5, is as follows: GAGVSQSPSNKVTEKGKDVELRCDPISGHTALYWYRQSLGQGLEFLIYFQGNSAPDKSGLPSDRFSAERTGGSVSTLTIQRTQQEDSAVYLCASSLGGQDSQETQYFGPGTRLLVL.

The rearrangement joins TRBV7-2 to TRBJ2-4; D is possibly TRBD2 (6 bases). Per germline, CDR1 SGHTA and CDR2 FQGNSA. This CDR3 region has 16 residues. The ends were cut back, 1 base at V and 0 bases at J, with 10 bases in the middle. The CDR3 bases are TGTGCCAGCAGCTTAGGAGCGGGCCTAGCCAAAAACATTCAGTACTTC. Translation gives CASSLGAGLAKNIQYF.

This chain uses TRBV11-2 with TRBJ2-7; D gene ambiguous. This CDR3 comprises 12 residues. The V end lost 3 bases, the J end lost 3 bases, and 6 bases lay between the germline ends. Germline V gives CDR1 SGHAT, CDR2 FQNNGV. CDR3: CASSLGYYEQYF. CDR3 in DNA: TGTGCCAGCAGCTTGGGCTACTACGAGCAGTACTTC.

In this sample, this clone turned up a few times. The chain employs TRBV4-2 and TRBJ2-1, with 9 bases lining up with TRBD2. V dropped 5 bases and J dropped 6; count of bases not matched to a gene: 8. Germline V gives CDR1 LGHNA, CDR2 YNFKEQ. The length of the CDR3 is 15 residues. The CDR3 region has the DNA TGTGCCAGCAGCATTATAGCGGGAGTCCCCAATGAGCAGTTCTTC. Translating gives CASSIIAGVPNEQFF.

The CDR3 is CASSFFKRENTGELFF. The CDR3 DNA is TGTGCCAGCAGTTTTTTCAAGCGGGAGAACACCGGGGAGCTGTTTTTT. The chain uses TRBV6-5 and TRBJ2-2; 7 bases are a match to TRBD2. Germline V gene sequence: CDR1 MNHEY, CDR2 SVGAGI. The CDR3 is 16 amino acids. V shed 4 bases and J 1 base; nucleotides not matched to a gene: 6.

This rearrangement joins TRBV25-1 to TRBJ1-4, with D possibly matching TRBD1 (6 bases). Deletions cut 7 bases from V and 4 bases from J, with 16 bases between. Per germline, CDR1 MGHDK and CDR2 SYGVNS. The CDR3 has 15 residues. The CDR3 is CASTPRKGGNEKLFF. As DNA, the CDR3 is TGTGCCAGCACCCCCCGTAAAGGGGGTAATGAAAAACTGTTTTTT.

This clone came up once. The V gene is TRBV7-3, the J gene TRBJ2-1; D may be TRBD2 (7 bases). Trimming stripped 5 bases from V and 4 bases from J, with 12 bases between. The CDR3 runs to 14 residues. CDR1 is SGHTA and CDR2 is FQGTGA in the germline V gene. CDR3 protein: CASSQSGTYNEQFF. The CDR3 DNA follows: TGTGCCAGCAGCCAAAGCGGGACATACAATGAGCAGTTCTTC.

The rearrangement links TRBV2 to TRBJ2-3; TRBD2 is a possible D gene (5 bases). V gave up 8 bases and J gave up 5 bases, with 11 bases separating them. The length of the CDR3 is 12 residues. Germline lookup yields CDR1 SNHLY and CDR2 FYNNEI. The CDR3 nucleotides are TGTGCCAGCGGAGGCCCTCGAGATACGCAGTATTTT. Encoded protein: CASGGPRDTQYF.

The chain recombines TRBV19 with TRBJ2-7; the match to TRBD1 covers 7 bases. CDR3 length: 14 amino acids. In germline, CDR1 is LNHDA, CDR2 SQIVND (reference sequence). The V gene end was trimmed by 6 bases and the J gene end by 3 bases; junction bases not matched to a gene: 8. The CDR3 sequence: CASRQGGQYYEQYF. Written as DNA, the CDR3 is TGTGCCAGTAGACAAGGGGGACAGTACTACGAGCAGTACTTC.

The rearrangement uses TRBV5-5 and TRBJ1-6; D is unresolved. This CDR3 has 16 residues. Germline V gives CDR1 SGHKS, CDR2 YYEKEE (reference sequence). Deletions cut 4 bases from V and 8 bases from J, with 19 bases between. CDR3 sequence: CASSPLPGGFDSPLHF. CDR3 nucleotides: TGTGCCAGCAGCCCCCTGCCCGGAGGGTTCGATTCACCCCTCCACTTT.